These 20 T cell receptor beta chains share one sample of origin, sequenced in a study of blood T cell repertoires in COVID-19. Generated by immunoSEQ multiplex PCR, the TCRdb table keeps only in-frame clones and is missing some. The table includes under 550,000 clones, roughly 89% detected once. Sequencing was performed on peripheral blood. These receptors came from a man between 18 and 35 years old with COVID-19, enrolled during active disease.

V and J are TRBV3-1 (or the pseudogene TRBV3-2) and TRBJ1-1; a weak D match, TRBD1 (6 bases). Germline V gives CDR1 LGHDT, CDR2 YNNKEL (reference sequence). This CDR3 is 14 amino acids long. V was cut by 5 bases and J by 1 base, with 11 bases left in between. CDR3 nucleotide sequence: TGTGCCAGCAGCTTATCAGGGGAGAACACTGAAGCTTTCTTT. It specifies CASSLSGENTEAFF.

V gene TRBV19 combines with J gene TRBJ2-1, with 11 bases fitting TRBD2. The CDR3 loop spans 13 amino acids. Trimming took 7 bases from V and 7 from J; bases not matched to a gene: 3. The germline V gene encodes CDR1 LNHDA and CDR2 SQIVND (reference sequence). The CDR3 reads CASTLAGGNEQFF. CDR3 bases: TGTGCCAGTACCCTAGCGGGGGGAAATGAGCAGTTCTTC.

This chain connects TRBV6-5 to TRBJ2-2, with D uncertain. V lost 5 bases and J 5 bases, leaving 9 bases between the germline ends. Germline values: CDR1 MNHEY, CDR2 SVGAGI. The CDR3 totals 13 residues. This CDR3 is CASSLVGTGELFF. CDR3 DNA: TGTGCCAGCAGTCTAGTCGGGACCGGGGAGCTGTTTTTT.

The chain couples TRBV2 to TRBJ2-2, with 7 bases identical to TRBD2. The V and J ends lost 4 bases and 7 bases, in that order; junction bases with no gene match: 6. The CDR3 runs to 14 residues. Germline V lookup: CDR1 SNHLY, CDR2 FYNNEI. CDR3 sequence (DNA): TGTGCCAGCAGTGGAGGGAGGGCCGTCGGGGAGCTGTTTTTT. Translating gives CASSGGRAVGELFF.

This sequence joins TRBV10-3 and TRBJ2-3; TRBD1 matches 8 bases. CDR1 ENHRY and CDR2 SYGVKD come from the germline V gene. This CDR3 has 15 amino acids. Unmatched junction bases numbered 13, after V lost 10 bases and J lost 4 bases. The CDR3 region has the DNA TGTGCCACCGAGGGCCCCGACAGGGGAGCAGATACGCAGTATTTT. Amino acid sequence: CATEGPDRGADTQYF.

The chain joins TRBV27 to TRBJ2-5; TRBD2 matches at 8 bases. There are 13 residues in the CDR3. Germline trimming cut 3 bases from V and 5 bases from J; bases unmatched to any gene: 2. Germline lookup yields CDR1 MNHEY and CDR2 SMNVEV (reference sequence). CDR3 loop: CASSFREGETQYF. The CDR3 coding sequence is TGTGCCAGCAGTTTCCGGGAGGGCGAGACCCAGTACTTC.

This chain connects TRBV7-9 to TRBJ2-7; TRBD2 is a possible D gene (5 bases). The V end was cut by 4 bases, the J end by 6 bases, with 13 bases between. Germline CDR1 SEHNR, CDR2 FQNEAQ (reference sequence). The length of the CDR3 is 13 residues. This chain's CDR3 is CASSSGVTTEQYF. As DNA, the CDR3 is TGTGCCAGCAGCTCCGGGGTGACGACCGAGCAGTACTTC.

This chain joins TRBV3-1 (or the pseudogene TRBV3-2) and TRBJ2-5, with D maybe TRBD1 (5 bases). The CDR3 loop spans 14 amino acids. With 4 bases removed from V and 2 bases from J, the gap between germline ends came to 11 bases. CDR1 LGHDT and CDR2 YNNKEL come from the germline V gene (reference sequence). This CDR3 is CASSPQASQETQYF. CDR3 sequence (DNA): TGTGCCAGCAGCCCACAGGCGTCACAAGAGACCCAGTACTTC.

The V gene is TRBV2, the J gene TRBJ2-7; 9 bases map to TRBD2. The CDR3 is made up of 15 amino acids. The germline V gene encodes CDR1 SNHLY and CDR2 FYNNEI. V gave up 1 base and J gave up 4 bases; unmatched junction bases: 5. CDR3 bases: TGTGCCAGCAGTGAAGAGCTAGGACTAGCGTACGAGCAGTACTTC. As protein: CASSEELGLAYEQYF.

The rearrangement links TRBV24-1 to TRBJ2-7, with D unclear. The CDR3 is 16 residues long. Germline CDR1 KGHDR, CDR2 SFDVKD. V dropped 4 bases and J dropped 1 base, with 16 bases sitting between them. Written as DNA, the CDR3 is TGTGCCACCAGTGACCCGTGGCGGAAGCCTTCCTACGAGCAGTACTTC. This encodes CATSDPWRKPSYEQYF.

The V and J genes are TRBV3-1 (or the pseudogene TRBV3-2) and TRBJ2-2; possibly TRBD2 for D (6 bases). Between the trimmed V and J ends, which lost 0 bases and 4 bases, there was a span of 12 bases. The CDR3 covers 16 residues. CDR1 and CDR2 from the germline V gene are LGHDT and YNNKEL (reference sequence). CDR3 coding DNA: TGTGCCAGCAGCCAAGAACCGGGACTCCCCACCGGGGAGCTGTTTTTT. Its protein is CASSQEPGLPTGELFF.

V is TRBV25-1 and J is TRBJ2-2; 7 positions match TRBD2. Trimming at V came to 7 bases and at J to 1 base, leaving 3 bases not matched to a gene. This CDR3 has 14 amino acids. Germline-derived CDR1 and CDR2 are MGHDK and SYGVNS. Here the CDR3 DNA reads TGTGCCAGCAATTGGGGGGGGAACACCGGGGAGCTGTTTTTT. Its translation is CASNWGGNTGELFF.

Only one count was recorded for this clone. CDR3 nucleotides: TGTGCCAGCACCCGAAACGGGAGGGCGGGAGAGACCCAGTACTTC. It codes for CASTRNGRAGETQYF. This chain joins TRBV27 and TRBJ2-5; 8 nucleotides align to TRBD2. The CDR3 sequence is 15 residues long. The germline V gene encodes CDR1 MNHEY and CDR2 SMNVEV (reference sequence). The V and J ends lost 7 bases and 4 bases, in that order; junction bases with no gene match: 11.

The V gene is TRBV7-9, the J gene TRBJ1-2, with D unresolved. Germline V CDR1 and CDR2: SEHNR, FQNEAQ (reference sequence). The length of the CDR3 is 14 residues. V lost 6 bases and J 3 bases, leaving 14 bases between the germline ends. The CDR3 protein is CASRPELSHYGYTF. CDR3 DNA: TGTGCCAGCAGACCGGAGCTCAGCCACTATGGCTACACCTTC.

This chain joins TRBV5-1 and TRBJ2-1; 9 bases fit TRBD2. Trimming removed 2 bases from V and 5 bases from J; junction bases left unmatched: 5. CDR1 is SGHRS, CDR2 YFSETQ, per germline. This CDR3 spans 15 amino acids. The CDR3 loop reads CASSLGLAIHNEQFF. The CDR3 DNA reads TGCGCCAGCAGCTTAGGACTAGCGATTCACAATGAGCAGTTCTTC.

The chain links TRBV28 to TRBJ2-1; TRBD2 matches at 8 bases. This CDR3 region has 15 residues. Trimming at V came to 4 bases and at J to 5 bases, leaving 7 bases not matched to a gene. CDR1 and CDR2 from the germline V gene are MDHEN and SYDVKM. Written as DNA, the CDR3 is TGTGCCAGCAGTTCGGTTAGAGCGGGAGACAATGAGCAGTTCTTC. Encoded protein: CASSSVRAGDNEQFF.

CDR3 nucleotides: TGTGCCAGCAGTATGGGGCCCCACCCTGGGAAACTGTTTTTT. Encoded protein: CASSMGPHPGKLFF. The gene calls are TRBV27 and TRBJ1-4; possible D gene TRBD1, 5 bases. This CDR3 is 14 amino acids long. The germline V gene has CDR1 MNHEY and CDR2 SMNVEV (reference sequence). The V and J ends lost 5 bases and 11 bases respectively, with 18 bases between them.

The rearrangement joins TRBV7-9 to TRBJ2-4; D might be TRBD1 (6 bases). The V gene's germline CDR1 is SEHNR and CDR2 FQNEAQ (reference sequence). V lost 5 bases and J lost 0, with 23 bases in between. The length of the CDR3 is 19 residues. The CDR3 sequence: CASSPTGRWQGLAKNIQYF. In DNA form, the CDR3 reads TGTGCCAGCAGCCCAACGGGTCGGTGGCAGGGGTTAGCCAAAAACATTCAGTACTTC.

The chain joins TRBV29-1 to TRBJ2-5, with TRBD1 matching over 10 bases. The germline V gene has CDR1 SQVTM and CDR2 ANQGSEA. The V segment lost 2 bases and the J segment 4 bases; nucleotides outside the gene matches: 4. The CDR3 is 14 amino acids. The CDR3, as DNA: TGCAGCGTTGAATGGGACAGGGGCACAGAGACCCAGTACTTC. It translates to CSVEWDRGTETQYF.

The chain is built from TRBV27 and TRBJ2-1, with 10 positions matching TRBD2. The junction had 7 bases not matched to a gene; V was cut back by 0 bases and J by 8 bases. The germline CDR1 and CDR2 sequences are MNHEY and SMNVEV (reference sequence). The length of the CDR3 is 16 residues. CDR3 in amino acids: CASSLSVAGGRDEQFF. For the CDR3, the DNA is TGTGCCAGCAGTTTATCTGTAGCGGGAGGCCGGGATGAGCAGTTCTTC.